This TCR beta chain was documented in a study of CD8 T cells in Susac syndrome. Concerning this clonotype: Antigen: not known.

Reverse transcription of roughly 0.5 to 1 ug RNA was carried out with random hexamers. Amplification of TCR beta CDR3 by immunoSEQ multiplex PCR spanned 54 Vbeta and 13 Jbeta. TCRdb re-called the immunoSEQ multiplex PCR reads through MiXCR, storing one row per CDR3 protein. The sample holds 140,000 or so distinct CDR3 sequences, 85% to 95% seen once. CDR3 length: 14 residues. V was cut by 5 bases and J by 2 bases, with 10 bases left in between. CDR1 and CDR2 (germline): MDHEN, SYDVKM. Study conclusions and caveats: In its TCR sequencing and HLA analysis, the study acknowledged that the number of individuals was relatively small.

TEMRA cells were FACS-enriched, and CD8+ and CD4+ T cells were isolated negatively. The chain uses TRBV28 and TRBJ1-5; D ambiguous. This TCR was recovered from a human donor with multiple sclerosis. Sequencing was done on a sample of CD4+ T cells from PBMCs. The CDR3 region has the DNA TGTGCCAGCAGTCCTAGGGCGGGCAATCAGCCCCAGCATTTT. Protein sequence: CASSPRAGNQPQHF. Filled out from reference TRBV28 and TRBJ1-5, the complete variable domain reads DVKVTQSSRYLVKRTGEKVFLECVQDMDHENMFWYRQDPGLGLRLIYFSYDVKMKEKGDIPEGYSVSREKKERFSLILESASTNQTSMYLCASSPRAGNQPQHFGDGTRLSIL.